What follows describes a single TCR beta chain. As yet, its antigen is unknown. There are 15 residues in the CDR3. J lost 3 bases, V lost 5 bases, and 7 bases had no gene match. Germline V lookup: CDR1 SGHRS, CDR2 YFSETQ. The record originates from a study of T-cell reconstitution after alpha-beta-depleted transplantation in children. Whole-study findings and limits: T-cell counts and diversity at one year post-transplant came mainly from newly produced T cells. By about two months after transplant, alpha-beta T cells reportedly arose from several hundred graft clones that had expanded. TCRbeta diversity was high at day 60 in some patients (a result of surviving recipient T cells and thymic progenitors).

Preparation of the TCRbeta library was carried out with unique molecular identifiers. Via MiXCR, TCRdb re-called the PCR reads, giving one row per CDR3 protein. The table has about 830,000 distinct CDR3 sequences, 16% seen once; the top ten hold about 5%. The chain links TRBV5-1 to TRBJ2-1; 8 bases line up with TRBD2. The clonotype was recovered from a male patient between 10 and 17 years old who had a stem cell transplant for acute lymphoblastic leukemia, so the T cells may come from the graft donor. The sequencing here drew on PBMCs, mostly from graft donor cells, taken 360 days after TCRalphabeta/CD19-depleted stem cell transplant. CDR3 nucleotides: TGCGCCAGCAGGTTACCGGGACTAGACTACAATGAGCAGTTCTTC. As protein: CASRLPGLDYNEQFF.